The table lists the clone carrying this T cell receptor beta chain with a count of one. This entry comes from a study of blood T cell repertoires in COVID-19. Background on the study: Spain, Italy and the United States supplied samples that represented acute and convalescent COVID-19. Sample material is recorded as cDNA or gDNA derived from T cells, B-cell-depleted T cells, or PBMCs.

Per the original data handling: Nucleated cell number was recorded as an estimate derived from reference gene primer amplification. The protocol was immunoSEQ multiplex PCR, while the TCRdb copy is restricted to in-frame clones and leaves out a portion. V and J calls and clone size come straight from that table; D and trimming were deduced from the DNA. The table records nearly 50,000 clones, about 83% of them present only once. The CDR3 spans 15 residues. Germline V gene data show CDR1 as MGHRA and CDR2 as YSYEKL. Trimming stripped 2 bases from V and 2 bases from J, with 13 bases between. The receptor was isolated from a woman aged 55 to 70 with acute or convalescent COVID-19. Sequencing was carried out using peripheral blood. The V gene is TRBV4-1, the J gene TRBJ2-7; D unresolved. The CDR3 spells CASSQLAVEAYEQYF. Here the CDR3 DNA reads TGCGCCAGCAGCCAACTCGCGGTCGAGGCCTACGAGCAGTACTTC.